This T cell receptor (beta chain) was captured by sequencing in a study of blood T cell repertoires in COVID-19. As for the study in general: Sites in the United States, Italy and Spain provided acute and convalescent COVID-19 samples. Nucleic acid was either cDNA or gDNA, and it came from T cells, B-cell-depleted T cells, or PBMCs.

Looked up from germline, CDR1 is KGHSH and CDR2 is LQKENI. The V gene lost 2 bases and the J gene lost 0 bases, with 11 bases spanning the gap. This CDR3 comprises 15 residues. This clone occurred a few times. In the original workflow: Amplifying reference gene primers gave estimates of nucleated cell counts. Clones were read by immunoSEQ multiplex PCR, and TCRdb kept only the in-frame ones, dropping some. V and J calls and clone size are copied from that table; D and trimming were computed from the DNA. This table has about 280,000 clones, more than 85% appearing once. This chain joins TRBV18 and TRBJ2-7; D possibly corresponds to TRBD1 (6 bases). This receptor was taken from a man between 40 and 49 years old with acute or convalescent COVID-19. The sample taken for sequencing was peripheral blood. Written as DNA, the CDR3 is TGTGCCAGCTCACCATCGTCAGGGGCCTCCTACGAGCAGTACTTC. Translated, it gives CASSPSSGASYEQYF. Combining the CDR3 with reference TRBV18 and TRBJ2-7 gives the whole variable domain NAGVMQNPRHLVRRRGQEARLRCSPMKGHSHVYWYRQLPEEGLKFMVYLQKENIIDESGMPKERFSAEFPKEGPSILRIQQVVRGDSAAYFCASSPSSGASYEQYFGPGTRLTVT.